This is a list of T cell receptor beta chains from one sample in a study of control samples from healthy donors and cancer patients. Sequenced by immunoSEQ multiplex PCR; TCRdb stores in-frame clones only, minus some. The table includes around 29,000 clones, around three quarters detected once. Input material: PBMCs. Receptor source: a man in his sixties with head and neck cancer. Both conserved end residues are part of each CDR3. Each record gives: J gene, D gene, clone size, V gene, CDR3 DNA, CDR3 protein. D genes are given only for firm matches. Part of the rows lack a size; the others show once, few, many or a class for expanded clones.

j_gene: TRBJ2-3; d_gene: TRBD2; abundance: -; v_gene: TRBV5-1; CDR3nt: TGCGCCAGCTCCCCGACTAGCGGGAGCGGGACAGATACGCAGTATTTT; CDR3aa: CASSPTSGSGTDTQYF
j_gene: TRBJ2-1; d_gene: -; abundance: -; v_gene: TRBV7-3; CDR3nt: TGTGCCAGCAGCTTTGCTAGATCGGGTGAGCAGTTCTTC; CDR3aa: CASSFARSGEQFF
j_gene: TRBJ2-7; d_gene: -; abundance: -; v_gene: TRBV28; CDR3nt: TGTGCCAGCAGACCCGGGGTGGTAACCTACGAGCAGTACTTC; CDR3aa: CASRPGVVTYEQYF
j_gene: TRBJ2-7; d_gene: TRBD2; abundance: -; v_gene: TRBV6-2/TRBV6-3; CDR3nt: TGTGCCAGCAGTTCTGGATCCGGGACTACCTACGAGCAGTACTTC; CDR3aa: CASSSGSGTTYEQYF
j_gene: TRBJ2-7; d_gene: TRBD1; abundance: -; v_gene: TRBV2; CDR3nt: TGTGCCAGCAGTGACAGGGGGCTAAACGAGCAGTACTTC; CDR3aa: CASSDRGLNEQYF
j_gene: TRBJ2-7; d_gene: -; abundance: -; v_gene: TRBV28; CDR3nt: TGTGCCAGCAGCCTTCGGCAGACTTCCTACGAGCAGTACTTC; CDR3aa: CASSLRQTSYEQYF
j_gene: TRBJ2-1; d_gene: TRBD2; abundance: -; v_gene: TRBV12-5; CDR3nt: TGTGCTAGTGGTTTAACCATCCCGGGACTAGCGCCTAACAATGAGCAGTTCTTC; CDR3aa: CASGLTIPGLAPNNEQFF
j_gene: TRBJ1-5; d_gene: -; abundance: -; v_gene: TRBV19; CDR3nt: TGTGCCAGTAGTTCCCTCAATCAGCCCCAGCATTTT; CDR3aa: CASSSLNQPQHF
j_gene: TRBJ1-5; d_gene: -; abundance: -; v_gene: TRBV3-1/TRBV3-2; CDR3nt: TGTGCCAGCAGCCAAAATTTTCGGCAGCCCCAGCATTTT; CDR3aa: CASSQNFRQPQHF
j_gene: TRBJ2-1; d_gene: TRBD2; abundance: -; v_gene: TRBV5-1; CDR3nt: TGCGCCAGCAGCTTCTCCGGACTAGCGGGAGGATCCTACAATGAGCAGTTCTTC; CDR3aa: CASSFSGLAGGSYNEQFF
j_gene: TRBJ2-1; d_gene: TRBD1; abundance: -; v_gene: TRBV27; CDR3nt: TGTGCCACACAAAGACAGGGGGCCTACAATGAGCAGTTCTTC; CDR3aa: CATQRQGAYNEQFF
j_gene: TRBJ1-6; d_gene: TRBD1; abundance: few; v_gene: TRBV7-2; CDR3nt: TGTGCCAGCAGCCCCCGGGACAGGGCTTCACCCCTCCACTTT; CDR3aa: CASSPRDRASPLHF
j_gene: TRBJ2-6; d_gene: -; abundance: -; v_gene: TRBV29-1; CDR3nt: TGCAGCGTTGAAATCCCGGTTCGGGGGGCCAACGTCCTGACTTTC; CDR3aa: CSVEIPVRGANVLTF
j_gene: TRBJ1-1; d_gene: TRBD1; abundance: -; v_gene: TRBV7-9; CDR3nt: TGTGCCAGCAGCCCCTGGGGACAGGGAATGGTGGCAGCTTTCTTT; CDR3aa: CASSPWGQGMVAAFF
j_gene: TRBJ1-5; d_gene: TRBD1; abundance: -; v_gene: TRBV7-8; CDR3nt: TGTGCCAGCAGCCTAACAGGGGATCAGCCCCAGCATTTT; CDR3aa: CASSLTGDQPQHF
j_gene: TRBJ2-3; d_gene: TRBD2; abundance: -; v_gene: TRBV5-4; CDR3nt: TGTGCCAGCAGCTTAAGCGGGACCGAAAATACGCAGTATTTT; CDR3aa: CASSLSGTENTQYF
j_gene: TRBJ1-2; d_gene: -; abundance: -; v_gene: TRBV10-3; CDR3nt: TGTGCCATCAGTGAGACACAGGGTTCTCATGGCTACACCTTC; CDR3aa: CAISETQGSHGYTF
j_gene: TRBJ2-1; d_gene: TRBD2; abundance: -; v_gene: TRBV28; CDR3nt: TGTGCCAGCAGTTTAGCGGGAGGGGGCTACAATGAGCAGTTCTTC; CDR3aa: CASSLAGGGYNEQFF
j_gene: TRBJ1-6; d_gene: TRBD1; abundance: -; v_gene: TRBV19; CDR3nt: TGTGCCACTAGGGACAGTCGTTCACCCCTCCACTTT; CDR3aa: CATRDSRSPLHF
j_gene: TRBJ1-6; d_gene: -; abundance: -; v_gene: TRBV3-1/TRBV3-2; CDR3nt: TGTGCCAGCAGCCAAGGTGCCAGTCAGAATTCACCCCTCCACTTT; CDR3aa: CASSQGASQNSPLHF
j_gene: TRBJ2-3; d_gene: -; abundance: -; v_gene: TRBV6-1; CDR3nt: TGTGCCAGCAGTTTGGGCGGGGCGAGCACAGATACGCAGTATTTT; CDR3aa: CASSLGGASTDTQYF
j_gene: TRBJ2-2; d_gene: TRBD2; abundance: -; v_gene: TRBV25-1; CDR3nt: TGTGCCAGCAGTGAAGGACAGCGGGAGTCCGGGGAGCTGTTTTTT; CDR3aa: CASSEGQRESGELFF
j_gene: TRBJ2-7; d_gene: -; abundance: -; v_gene: TRBV6-1; CDR3nt: TGTGCCAGCAGTGAAAGTAGTGAGCAGTACTTC; CDR3aa: CASSESSEQYF
j_gene: TRBJ2-7; d_gene: -; abundance: -; v_gene: TRBV19; CDR3nt: TGTGCCAGTAGTATAGGTGGGAACTCCTACGAGCAGTACTTC; CDR3aa: CASSIGGNSYEQYF
j_gene: TRBJ2-1; d_gene: TRBD2; abundance: -; v_gene: TRBV7-2; CDR3nt: TGTGCCAGCAGCTTAGCTAGACTAGCGGGAGCTGAGCAGTTCTTC; CDR3aa: CASSLARLAGAEQFF
j_gene: TRBJ2-3; d_gene: -; abundance: -; v_gene: TRBV28; CDR3nt: TGTGCCAGCAGTTCCCCAGGGGGCGGGAGGGCCCCAGATACGCAGTATTTT; CDR3aa: CASSSPGGGRAPDTQYF
j_gene: TRBJ2-2; d_gene: TRBD1; abundance: -; v_gene: TRBV27; CDR3nt: TGTGCCAGCAGTCAAGGGACAGGGGGTGACACCGGGGAGCTGTTTTTT; CDR3aa: CASSQGTGGDTGELFF
j_gene: TRBJ2-1; d_gene: -; abundance: -; v_gene: TRBV5-1; CDR3nt: TGCGCCAGCGGAGCGGGCGGATACGACAATGAGCAGTTCTTC; CDR3aa: CASGAGGYDNEQFF
j_gene: TRBJ2-1; d_gene: TRBD2; abundance: -; v_gene: TRBV14; CDR3nt: TGTGCCAGCAGTCTACTAGCGAGCTCCTACAATGAGCAGTTCTTC; CDR3aa: CASSLLASSYNEQFF
j_gene: TRBJ2-5; d_gene: -; abundance: -; v_gene: TRBV7-2; CDR3nt: TGTGCCAGCAGTTCGCGCCCGACAGTCTCATTGTCCCAGTACTTC; CDR3aa: CASSSRPTVSLSQYF
j_gene: TRBJ1-2; d_gene: TRBD1; abundance: few; v_gene: TRBV19; CDR3nt: TGTGCCAGTAGCACCGGCGGGACAGCGATCTATGGCTACACCTTC; CDR3aa: CASSTGGTAIYGYTF
j_gene: TRBJ2-5; d_gene: -; abundance: -; v_gene: TRBV6-5; CDR3nt: TGTGCCAGCAGTCATACAGGGTCGGAGACCCAGTACTTC; CDR3aa: CASSHTGSETQYF
j_gene: TRBJ2-6; d_gene: -; abundance: -; v_gene: TRBV27; CDR3nt: TGTGCCAGCACCTTAGGAAGCTCTGGGGCCAACGTCCTGACTTTC; CDR3aa: CASTLGSSGANVLTF
j_gene: TRBJ2-7; d_gene: -; abundance: -; v_gene: TRBV28; CDR3nt: TGTGCCAGCACCTTACTCGGGGGAGACTACGAGCAGTACTTC; CDR3aa: CASTLLGGDYEQYF
j_gene: TRBJ2-7; d_gene: -; abundance: -; v_gene: TRBV6-2/TRBV6-3; CDR3nt: TGTGCCAGCAGTTACGCTGACAGTTCCTACGAGCAGTACTTC; CDR3aa: CASSYADSSYEQYF
j_gene: TRBJ2-7; d_gene: -; abundance: few; v_gene: TRBV19; CDR3nt: TGTGCCAGTAGTATCGGGGGTAGGGGCGAGCAGTACTTC; CDR3aa: CASSIGGRGEQYF
j_gene: TRBJ2-1; d_gene: -; abundance: -; v_gene: TRBV7-2; CDR3nt: TGTGCCAGCAGCTTAGGTCATGGAAAAAGGGTGTTCTTC; CDR3aa: CASSLGHGKRVFF
j_gene: TRBJ1-4; d_gene: TRBD1; abundance: -; v_gene: TRBV4-1; CDR3nt: TGCGCCAGCAGCCAAACCCTTCAGGGGGTAGGAGAAAAACTGTTTTTT; CDR3aa: CASSQTLQGVGEKLFF
j_gene: TRBJ2-7; d_gene: -; abundance: few; v_gene: TRBV6-5; CDR3nt: TGTGCCAGCCGCGCAGGGGAGGCCTACGAGCAGTACTTC; CDR3aa: CASRAGEAYEQYF
j_gene: TRBJ2-2; d_gene: TRBD1; abundance: once; v_gene: TRBV18; CDR3nt: TGTGCCAGCTCACCGGGACAGGGGGCGGACACCGGGGAGCTGTTTTTT; CDR3aa: CASSPGQGADTGELFF
j_gene: TRBJ2-7; d_gene: -; abundance: -; v_gene: TRBV19; CDR3nt: TGTGCCAGTAGCCGCGAGGACAGGCAGTACTTC; CDR3aa: CASSREDRQYF
j_gene: TRBJ1-1; d_gene: -; abundance: once; v_gene: TRBV6-6; CDR3nt: TGTGCCAGCAGTTACTCGAAAGGCAGGTCCACTGAAGCTTTCTTT; CDR3aa: CASSYSKGRSTEAFF
j_gene: TRBJ1-1; d_gene: -; abundance: -; v_gene: TRBV3-1/TRBV3-2; CDR3nt: TGTGCCAGCAGCCCGGGGGGGATGTTCATGAACACTGAAGCTTTCTTT; CDR3aa: CASSPGGMFMNTEAFF
j_gene: TRBJ1-6; d_gene: -; abundance: -; v_gene: TRBV5-4; CDR3nt: TGTGCCACCCGGCGGGGGGGCATTTCACCCCTCCACTTT; CDR3aa: CATRRGGISPLHF
j_gene: TRBJ1-3; d_gene: -; abundance: -; v_gene: TRBV5-8; CDR3nt: TGTGCCAGCAGTCTGGACATTGGGGGAAACACCATATATTTT; CDR3aa: CASSLDIGGNTIYF
j_gene: TRBJ2-7; d_gene: TRBD1; abundance: -; v_gene: TRBV30; CDR3nt: TGTGCCTGGGGACAGGCCTACGAGCAGTACTTC; CDR3aa: CAWGQAYEQYF
j_gene: TRBJ2-5; d_gene: -; abundance: -; v_gene: TRBV6-2/TRBV6-3; CDR3nt: TGTGCCAGCAGTAAGCCCCAAGAGACCCAGTACTTC; CDR3aa: CASSKPQETQYF
j_gene: TRBJ2-5; d_gene: -; abundance: -; v_gene: TRBV18; CDR3nt: TGTGCCAGCTCACCACCTCTGGGACATCAAGAGACCCAGTACTTC; CDR3aa: CASSPPLGHQETQYF
j_gene: TRBJ1-5; d_gene: -; abundance: few; v_gene: TRBV10-1; CDR3nt: TGCGCCACCTTGACAGGTTTTAGAACGGGCAATCAGCCCCAGCATTTT; CDR3aa: CATLTGFRTGNQPQHF
j_gene: TRBJ2-5; d_gene: -; abundance: -; v_gene: TRBV9; CDR3nt: TGTGCCAGCAGCTTCTCGGAGGTGGGTTCGGAGACCCAGTACTTC; CDR3aa: CASSFSEVGSETQYF
j_gene: TRBJ1-5; d_gene: -; abundance: -; v_gene: TRBV6-5; CDR3nt: TGTGCCAGCAGCCCAGCCAGGTCTAGCAATCAGCCCCAGCATTTT; CDR3aa: CASSPARSSNQPQHF
j_gene: TRBJ2-7; d_gene: TRBD1; abundance: once; v_gene: TRBV7-2; CDR3nt: TGTGCCAGCAGCACCGGACAGGGCTTCTACGAGCAGTACTTC; CDR3aa: CASSTGQGFYEQYF
j_gene: TRBJ2-7; d_gene: -; abundance: -; v_gene: TRBV23-1; CDR3nt: TGCGCCAGCAAGGAGGTCAAAAGACACACCGACGGCACCTACGAGCAGTACTTC; CDR3aa: CASKEVKRHTDGTYEQYF
j_gene: TRBJ2-7; d_gene: TRBD2; abundance: -; v_gene: TRBV18; CDR3nt: TGTGCCAGCTCACCCAGCCTAGCGGTCTCCTACGAGCAGTACTTC; CDR3aa: CASSPSLAVSYEQYF
j_gene: TRBJ1-1; d_gene: -; abundance: -; v_gene: TRBV6-5; CDR3nt: TGTGCCAGCAGTTTAGGATACGGGGGCACTGAAGCTTTCTTT; CDR3aa: CASSLGYGGTEAFF
j_gene: TRBJ2-2; d_gene: TRBD2; abundance: -; v_gene: TRBV5-1; CDR3nt: TGCGCCAGCAGCACAAGCGGGAGCGGAGATCCCACCGGGGAGCTGTTTTTT; CDR3aa: CASSTSGSGDPTGELFF
j_gene: TRBJ2-3; d_gene: -; abundance: -; v_gene: TRBV12-3/TRBV12-4; CDR3nt: TGTGCCAGCAGTTTTAGCTTCACAGATACGCAGTATTTT; CDR3aa: CASSFSFTDTQYF